This T cell receptor beta chain was captured by sequencing in a study of long-term antiretroviral therapy in people with HIV. Treatment for every participant with HIV took place in the United States. About this clone: Its antigen remains unidentified.

Findings and caveats of the study: Whichever time point was examined, clones expanded before ART dominated the repertoire.

Survey level was the resolution at which the v3.0 immunoSEQ assay ran. The repertoire was sequenced with immunoSEQ multiplex PCR; TCRdb's copy has only in-frame clones and lacks some. The table includes approximately 30,000 clones, over 80% detected once. The CDR3 consists of 12 residues. CDR1 is WSHSY and CDR2 is SAAADI in the germline V gene. Trimming left V 6 bases short and J 0 bases short, with 5 bases between. The rearrangement links TRBV10-2 to TRBJ1-1; no clear D gene. This TCR derives from a man aged 18 to 29 with HIV. The material sequenced was unsorted PBMCs, taken 0.8 years before starting antiretroviral therapy. CDR3 protein: CASREVNTEAFF. CDR3 in DNA: TGCGCCAGCAGAGAGGTGAACACTGAAGCTTTCTTT.